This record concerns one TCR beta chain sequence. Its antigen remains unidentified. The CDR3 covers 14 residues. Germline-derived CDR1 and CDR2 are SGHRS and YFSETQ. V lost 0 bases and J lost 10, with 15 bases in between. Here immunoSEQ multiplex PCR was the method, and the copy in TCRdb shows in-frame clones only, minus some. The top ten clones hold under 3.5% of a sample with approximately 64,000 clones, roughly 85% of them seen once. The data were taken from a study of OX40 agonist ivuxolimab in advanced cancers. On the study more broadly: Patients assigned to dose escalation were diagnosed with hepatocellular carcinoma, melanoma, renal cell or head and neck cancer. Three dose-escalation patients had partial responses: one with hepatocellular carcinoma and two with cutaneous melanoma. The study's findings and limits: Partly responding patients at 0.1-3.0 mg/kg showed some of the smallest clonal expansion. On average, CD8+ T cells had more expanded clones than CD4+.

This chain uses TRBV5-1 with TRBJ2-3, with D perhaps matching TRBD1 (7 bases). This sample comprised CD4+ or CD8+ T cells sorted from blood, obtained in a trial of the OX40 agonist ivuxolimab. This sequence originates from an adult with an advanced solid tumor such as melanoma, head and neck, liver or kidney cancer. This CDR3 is CASSLEDRRDPQYF. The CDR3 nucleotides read TGCGCCAGCAGCTTGGAGGACAGGAGGGATCCGCAGTATTTT.